This T cell receptor (beta chain) is from a study of OX40 agonist ivuxolimab in advanced cancers. In the study overall: In this trial design, patients received ivuxolimab intravenously at 0.01 to 10 mg/kg every 2 weeks.

Sequenced by immunoSEQ multiplex PCR; TCRdb stores in-frame clones only, minus some. The sample shows about 21,000 clones, 85% to 90% of them seen only once. This material consisted of CD4+ or CD8+ T cells sorted from blood, taken in a trial of the OX40 agonist ivuxolimab. The clonotype comes from an adult with an advanced solid tumor such as melanoma, head and neck, liver or kidney cancer.

The CDR3 coding sequence is TGTGCCAGTAGTTTGGACAGCTCCTACGAGCAGTACTTC. Residues: CASSLDSSYEQYF. V is TRBV19 and J is TRBJ2-7, with D tentatively TRBD1 (6 bases). V shed 5 bases and J shed 0 bases, with 8 bases lying between them. There are 13 residues in the CDR3. CDR1 LNHDA and CDR2 SQIVND come from the germline V gene (reference sequence). Using reference TRBV19 and TRBJ2-7 for the parts outside the CDR3, the full variable domain is DGGITQSPKYLFRKEGQNVTLSCEQNLNHDAMYWYRQDPGQGLRLIYYSQIVNDFQKGDIAEGYSVSREKKESFPLTVTSAQKNPTAFYLCASSLDSSYEQYFGPGTRLTVT.